The 22 T cell receptor beta chains in this list originate from one sample, sequenced in a study of T cells after yellow fever vaccination. TCRdb re-called the 5' RACE reads through MiXCR, storing one row per CDR3 protein. The table lists 620,000 or so distinct CDR3 sequences, 10% to 15% of them singletons. Specimen: PBMCs, collected on the day of the yellow fever booster vaccination. The receptors derive from a man aged 25 to 40 who received the YFV17D yellow fever vaccine.

The V gene is TRBV19, the J gene TRBJ1-1; TRBD1 matches 9 bases. Trimming cost V 2 bases and J 7 bases; bases outside gene matches: 8. CDR1 LNHDA and CDR2 SQIVND come from the germline V gene (reference sequence). This CDR3 has 15 amino acids. In DNA form, the CDR3 reads TGTGCCAGTAGTATACCAGGCGGGACAGGGATTGAAGCTTTCTTT. Protein product: CASSIPGGTGIEAFF.

The chain is built from TRBV12-3 or TRBV12-4 and TRBJ1-1; D remains unclear. The CDR3 spans 15 residues. V dropped 1 base and J dropped 3 bases, with 12 bases sitting between them. CDR3 nucleotides: TGTGCCAGCAGTTTAGTTTTCTCGGGTGACACTGAAGCTTTCTTT. Translated: CASSLVFSGDTEAFF.

In its sample, this clonotype was seen a few times. The chain is built from TRBV2 and TRBJ2-1, with D maybe TRBD2 (6 bases). The CDR3 has 13 residues. Germline assignment: CDR1 SNHLY and CDR2 FYNNEI. V was clipped by 6 bases and J by 5 bases, with 11 bases between them. The CDR3 protein is CASREGIDNEQFF. CDR3 DNA sequence: TGTGCCAGCAGGGAGGGTATCGACAATGAGCAGTTCTTC.

V gene TRBV20-1 combines with J gene TRBJ2-5; TRBD2 agrees at 9 bases. J was trimmed by 5 bases and V by 1 base; bases with no gene match: 5. The CDR3 extends over 14 amino acids. Germline CDR1 reads DFQATT; CDR2 reads SNEGSKA (reference sequence). As DNA, the CDR3 is TGCAGTGCTAGAGGGCCTAGCGGGAAGGAGACCCAGTACTTC. Its protein is CSARGPSGKETQYF.

The chain has TRBV7-2 and TRBJ2-5; 9 bases fit TRBD1. In germline, CDR1 is SGHTA, CDR2 FQGNSA. The CDR3 extends over 16 amino acids. V dropped 5 bases and J dropped 7; count of bases not matched to a gene: 14. The CDR3 DNA follows: TGTGCCAGCAGCCCACCTCGGGACAGGGAGTTTGGGACCCAGTACTTC. Amino acids: CASSPPRDREFGTQYF. Looking up the rest from reference TRBV7-2 and TRBJ2-5 gives the full variable domain: GAGVSQSPSNKVTEKGKDVELRCDPISGHTALYWYRQSLGQGLEFLIYFQGNSAPDKSGLPSDRFSAERTGGSVSTLTIQRTQQEDSAVYLCASSPPRDREFGTQYFGPGTRLLVL.

This clonotype has more than one count but fewer than ten. The CDR3 DNA reads TGTGCCAGCAGCCCAGGGGGGGCTGTTTACGAGCAGTACTTC. Translating gives CASSPGGAVYEQYF. The V and J genes are TRBV9 and TRBJ2-7, with D perhaps matching TRBD1 or TRBD2 (7 bases each). Trimming stripped 4 bases from V and 4 bases from J, with 15 bases between. Germline-derived CDR1 and CDR2 are SGDLS and YYNGEE. The CDR3 length is 14 residues.

This clonotype was counted between two and nine times. The V and J genes are TRBV10-2 and TRBJ1-6; D gene unclear. Trimming stripped 6 bases from V and 8 bases from J, with 11 bases between. This CDR3 has 13 residues. Germline CDR1 WSHSY, CDR2 SAAADI. CDR3 loop: CASRRNQYSPLHF. The CDR3 nucleotides are TGCGCCAGCAGGAGGAATCAATATTCACCCCTCCACTTT.

In DNA, the CDR3 is TGTGCCACCGACCTCACCGGGGTCTATACTGAAGCTTTCTTT. This sequence encodes CATDLTGVYTEAFF. This sequence joins TRBV28 and TRBJ1-1; no reliable D call. V was shortened by 10 bases and J by 5 bases, with 20 bases between the two germline ends. Germline lookup yields CDR1 MDHEN and CDR2 SYDVKM. The CDR3 is 14 residues long.

The chain recombines TRBV18 with TRBJ2-3, with a weak D call TRBD2 (6 bases). The germline V and J ends were trimmed by 5 bases and 5 bases, with 20 bases remaining between them. Germline V gene lookup returns CDR1 KGHSH and CDR2 LQKENI. The CDR3 sequence is 16 residues long. CDR3 loop: CASSSRYAQEGDTQYF. CDR3 sequence (DNA): TGTGCCAGCTCATCACGTTATGCGCAGGAGGGAGATACGCAGTATTTT.

This clonotype was observed a few times. V gene TRBV30 combines with J gene TRBJ1-4; D is possibly TRBD1 (5 bases). Between the trimmed V and J ends, which lost 3 bases and 8 bases, there was a span of 13 bases. Per the germline V gene, CDR1 is GTSNPN and CDR2 is SVGIG (reference sequence). The CDR3 spans 13 residues. The CDR3 sequence is CAWRTGLWEKLFF. The CDR3 region has the DNA TGTGCCTGGAGGACGGGACTGTGGGAAAAACTGTTTTTT. Full variable domain (rest looked up from reference TRBV30 and TRBJ1-4): SQTIHQWPATLVQPVGSPLSLECTVEGTSNPNLYWYRQAAGRGLQLLFYSVGIGQISSEVPQNLSASRPQDRQFILSSKKLLLSDSGFYLCAWRTGLWEKLFFGSGTQLSVL.

V gene TRBV4-1 combines with J gene TRBJ2-7; D is possibly TRBD2 (6 bases). Germline V gene data show CDR1 as MGHRA and CDR2 as YSYEKL. V shed 0 bases and J shed 3 bases, with 12 bases lying between them. CDR3 length: 15 residues. The CDR3 loop reads CASSQDQRASYEQYF. In DNA, the CDR3 is TGCGCCAGCAGCCAAGATCAGCGGGCTAGCTACGAGCAGTACTTC.

The chain employs TRBV6-1 and TRBJ1-2; D is perhaps TRBD1 (5 bases). The ends were cut back, 6 bases at V and 2 bases at J, with 19 bases in the middle. The CDR3 loop spans 16 amino acids. CDR1 and CDR2 (germline): MNHNS, SASEGT. The CDR3 DNA sequence: TGTGCCAGCAGACAGGACGGCGTTCCTTCCAACTATGGCTACACCTTC. Amino acid sequence: CASRQDGVPSNYGYTF.

The sample holds a few counts of this clonotype. The chain employs TRBV5-1 and TRBJ2-3; 8 nucleotides agree with TRBD2. This CDR3 has 15 amino acids. Germline V CDR1 and CDR2: SGHRS, YFSETQ. V dropped 7 bases and J dropped 3; count of bases not matched to a gene: 10. The CDR3 DNA reads TGCGCCAGCGCCTTGTCGGGAGGGCCGACAGATACGCAGTATTTT. Residues: CASALSGGPTDTQYF.

The V gene is TRBV5-1, the J gene TRBJ2-2; D remains unclear. CDR1 is SGHRS, CDR2 YFSETQ, per germline. Trimming took 1 base from V and 6 from J, leaving 13 bases between them. The length of the CDR3 is 15 residues. DNA of the CDR3: TGCGCCAGCAGCTTGATGTTGAGCTCCGCCGGGGAGCTGTTTTTT. This gives the protein CASSLMLSSAGELFF.

The chain employs TRBV5-1 and TRBJ2-5, with D possibly TRBD1 on 5 matching bases. Between the trimmed V and J ends, which lost 4 bases and 0 bases, there was a span of 16 bases. This CDR3 has 16 amino acids. Germline CDR1 reads SGHRS; CDR2 reads YFSETQ. The CDR3 coding sequence is TGCGCCAGCAGCCTCTCAGGGTCCCCAAACCAAGAGACCCAGTACTTC. This sequence encodes CASSLSGSPNQETQYF.

This sequence joins TRBV5-1 and TRBJ1-5; no clear D gene. The CDR3 totals 14 residues. Deletions cut 4 bases from V and 2 bases from J, with 10 bases between. In germline, CDR1 is SGHRS, CDR2 YFSETQ. CDR3 residues: CASSPSEGNQPQHF. CDR3 sequence (DNA): TGCGCCAGCAGCCCGAGTGAAGGCAATCAGCCCCAGCATTTT. The whole variable domain, remainder taken from reference TRBV5-1 and TRBJ1-5, is KAGVTQTPRYLIKTRGQQVTLSCSPISGHRSVSWYQQTPGQGLQFLFEYFSETQRNKGNFPGRFSGRQFSNSRSEMNVSTLELGDSALYLCASSPSEGNQPQHFGDGTRLSIL.

This clonotype was detected only a few times. This rearrangement joins TRBV5-1 to TRBJ2-7; D is uncertain. This CDR3 is 12 amino acids long. Germline V gene sequence: CDR1 SGHRS, CDR2 YFSETQ. The V and J ends lost 3 bases and 6 bases respectively, with 10 bases between them. CDR3 in amino acids: CASSSGFGEQYF. The CDR3 nucleotides read TGCGCCAGCAGCTCCGGCTTTGGCGAGCAGTACTTC. The entire variable domain, with the rest obtained from reference TRBV5-1 and TRBJ2-7, is as follows: KAGVTQTPRYLIKTRGQQVTLSCSPISGHRSVSWYQQTPGQGLQFLFEYFSETQRNKGNFPGRFSGRQFSNSRSEMNVSTLELGDSALYLCASSSGFGEQYFGPGTRLTVT.

Ten or more counts support this clonotype. The chain recombines TRBV7-3 with TRBJ2-1; the match to TRBD2 covers 15 bases. The V gene end was trimmed by 5 bases and the J gene end by 7 bases; junction bases not matched to a gene: 9. Germline assignment: CDR1 SGHTA and CDR2 FQGTGA. The CDR3 length is 17 residues. The CDR3 DNA is TGTGCCAGCAGCCTAGGACTAGCGGGAGGGCCGGTAAATGAGCAGTTCTTC. Its protein is CASSLGLAGGPVNEQFF.

In its sample, this clonotype was seen a few times. The V and J genes are TRBV5-1 and TRBJ2-5; 12 bases line up with TRBD2. CDR3 length equals 18 residues. Germline V gene lookup returns CDR1 SGHRS and CDR2 YFSETQ. V shed 0 bases, J shed 1 base, and the junction held 7 bases outside the gene matches. The CDR3: CASSLVPRLAGVQETQYF. The CDR3 nucleotides are TGCGCCAGCAGCTTGGTCCCTAGACTAGCGGGAGTCCAAGAGACCCAGTACTTC.

This clonotype was seen more than once but under ten times. The chain recombines TRBV29-1 with TRBJ2-5; 7 nucleotides line up with TRBD1. With V trimmed by 4 bases and J by 1 base, 3 bases remained unmatched. The CDR3 length is 13 residues. Germline V gene lookup returns CDR1 SQVTM and CDR2 ANQGSEA. CDR3 DNA: TGCAGCGTTGTGGGGGACAGCCAAGAGACCCAGTACTTC. Encoded protein: CSVVGDSQETQYF.

The chain couples TRBV10-3 to TRBJ2-2; D is ambiguous. Trimming stripped 6 bases from V and 0 bases from J, with 8 bases between. The CDR3 sequence is 14 residues long. CDR1 is ENHRY, CDR2 SYGVKD, per germline. CDR3 nucleotides: TGTGCCATCAGCGGCGGACCGAACACCGGGGAGCTGTTTTTT. It codes for CAISGGPNTGELFF.

This chain connects TRBV30 to TRBJ2-2; D gene unclear. The length of the CDR3 is 15 residues. Germline V gene data show CDR1 as GTSNPN and CDR2 as SVGIG (reference sequence). Trimming removed 0 bases from V and 4 bases from J, with 12 bases in between. DNA of the CDR3: TGTGCCTGGAGTGTACGGCAGGTTTCCACCGGGGAGCTGTTTTTT. Protein: CAWSVRQVSTGELFF.